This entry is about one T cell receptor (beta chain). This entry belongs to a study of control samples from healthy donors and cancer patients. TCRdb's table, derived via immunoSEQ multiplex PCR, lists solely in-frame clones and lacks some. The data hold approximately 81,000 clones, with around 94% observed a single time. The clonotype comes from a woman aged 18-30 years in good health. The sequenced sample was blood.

CDR3 in amino acids: CASGRVTEAFF. CDR3 DNA: TGTGCCAGCGGTAGAGTCACTGAAGCTTTCTTT. The chain is built from TRBV28 and TRBJ1-1, with D hard to call. CDR1 and CDR2 from the germline V gene are MDHEN and SYDVKM. The V and J ends lost 8 bases and 4 bases respectively, with 8 bases between them. There are 11 residues in the CDR3.